This T cell receptor (beta chain) was captured by sequencing in a study of blood T cell repertoires in COVID-19 (dated by TCRdb to about 2020). About the investigation overall: Collaborator samples came from the United States, Italy and Spain and covered acute and convalescent phases of COVID-19. Where available, HLA class I and class II types were taken from metadata supplied by the sample provider and were not determined by assay-based typing. The repertoires were made available in a free public database intended to serve as a resource for research on the immune response to SARS-CoV-2. The prospective study material was composed of cDNA or gDNA derived from T cells, B-cell-depleted T cells, or PBMCs. The dataset comprised deeply sampled blood TCRbeta repertoires from subjects exposed to, actively infected with, or recovered from COVID-19. The samples were drawn from the first 160 participants of the ongoing ImmuneRACE study and from 950 to 1,500 subjects provided by 6 global collaborators. Sample metadata almost always included a de-identified subject ID, COVID-19 status, age in years and sex. General findings and caveats noted by the study authors: Clinical and demographic metadata were provided uncurated, with the amount varying by source and participant.

Each collaborating institution followed its own protocols to collect whole blood in K2EDTA tubes. For TCRbeta analysis, collaborator samples were shipped as frozen whole blood, as isolated PBMCs, or as DNA extracted from either sample type. About this clone: Its antigen has not been determined. No qualities accompany the bases; no much larger clone lies one base away.

The CDR3 spans 15 residues, from the cysteine through the phenylalanine. Only the CDR3 portion is preserved as DNA: 45 bases, with reading frame beginning at the first base. V has 0 bases trimmed and J has 3 bases trimmed; junction bases matching no gene number 4. CDR1 and CDR2, per the germline V gene, are SGHVS and FQNEAQ. TCRbeta CDR3 regions were amplified from genomic DNA using the immunoSEQ Assay, a bias-controlled multiplex PCR. The authors processed their data as follows. The number of nucleated cells in each sample was estimated from the amplification of reference gene primers within the assay. Sequence reads were collapsed and filtered to measure the absolute abundance of every unique TCRbeta CDR3 rearrangement. Productive Simpson clonality was computed per sample as the square root of Simpson's diversity index over productive rearrangements. What TCRdb holds here is the immuneACCESS table cut down to in-frame rearrangements. Part of the clones is not present; checked against another copy, under half of the missing clones reflect an unresolved V gene, and the others are unexplained. V, J and clone size reflect that table, while D and trimming were determined from the DNA. This sample is represented by about 58,000 clones; about nine tenths of them were singletons. The top ten hold 20% to 25% of the sample.

The clonotype comes from a woman in her 50s with active or convalescent COVID-19. The sequence is built from TRBV7-8 and TRBJ2-7, with 8 bases matching TRBD1. Sequenced sample: peripheral blood. The CDR3 is CASSLAGTGHYEQYF. In nucleotides, the sequence is TGTGCCAGCAGCTTAGCCGGGACAGGCCACTACGAGCAGTACTTC.